One sample yielded the 8 T cell receptor beta chains listed below, sequenced in a study of T cell responses to AZD1222 COVID-19 vaccine (dated by TCRdb to about 2021). This specimen's time point label, per the study, means: baseline before first vaccination. Library construction relied on the immunoSEQ multiplex PCR assay. The immuneACCESS repertoire file appears here via TCRdb, limited to in-frame rearrangements. These files lack a portion of the clones; in checked studies, under half of the deficit traces to unresolved V genes, and the cause of the others is not known. Within this sample are about 140,000 clones, with 70% to 90% of them counted one time only. The ten top clones hold over 7% of the sample. This specimen was peripheral blood, taken on day 0 of AZD1222 vaccination. Every receptor here comes from an adult in good health.

CDR3 sequence: CASSEQSGNTIYF. In nucleotides, the CDR3 is TGTGCCAGCAGTGAACAATCTGGAAACACCATATATTTT. V is TRBV6-1 and J is TRBJ1-3; D is undetermined. CDR1 and CDR2 (germline): MNHNS, SASEGT. V was cut by 2 bases and J by 1 base, with 3 bases left in between. The CDR3 length is 13 residues.

The chain has TRBV29-1 and TRBJ2-5; 15 positions match TRBD2. This CDR3 has 16 amino acids. The J segment lost 1 base and the V segment lost 6 bases, leaving 6 bases of the junction unmatched. Germline CDR1 reads SQVTM; CDR2 reads ANQGSEA. DNA for the CDR3: TGCAGCGTCCCAGGACTAGCGGGAGGGGTCCAAGAGACCCAGTACTTC. Amino acids: CSVPGLAGGVQETQYF.

This clone was counted only a few times. The chain recombines TRBV7-8 with TRBJ1-5, with D perhaps matching TRBD1 (5 bases). Germline V gene sequence: CDR1 SGHVS, CDR2 FQNEAQ. This CDR3 has 16 amino acids. V lost 5 bases and J 3 bases, leaving 17 bases between the germline ends. CDR3 DNA: TGTGCCAGCAGCCAGCAGGGTGGGTCAGCCAATCAGCCCCAGCATTTT. Translation: CASSQQGGSANQPQHF.

V and J are TRBV15 and TRBJ1-1; D not certain. V lost 3 bases, J lost 6 bases, and 8 bases lay in between. Germline values: CDR1 LNHNV, CDR2 YYDKDF (reference sequence). The CDR3 runs 12 residues. The CDR3 protein is CATSSMLPEAFF. CDR3 nucleotides: TGTGCCACCAGCAGTATGCTGCCTGAAGCTTTCTTT. The complete variable domain, with remaining parts taken from reference TRBV15 and TRBJ1-1, reads DAMVIQNPRYQVTQFGKPVTLSCSQTLNHNVMYWYQQKSSQAPKLLFHYYDKDFNNEADTPDNFQSRRPNTSFCFLDIRSPGLGDTAMYLCATSSMLPEAFFGQGTRLTVV.

This chain links TRBV28 with TRBJ1-4; 9 bases are shared with TRBD1. CDR1 is MDHEN and CDR2 is SYDVKM in the germline V gene. Trimming at V came to 2 bases and at J to 4 bases, leaving 11 bases not matched to a gene. This CDR3 spans 18 amino acids. The chain's CDR3 is CASSLPATGGAGNEKLFF. Here the CDR3 DNA reads TGTGCCAGCAGTTTACCCGCAACAGGGGGCGCGGGTAATGAAAAACTGTTTTTT.

The V and J genes are TRBV7-2 and TRBJ2-2; 7 positions agree with TRBD2. This CDR3 comprises 15 residues. J lost 6 bases, V lost 4 bases, and 8 bases had no gene match. Per germline, CDR1 SGHTA and CDR2 FQGNSA. The CDR3 DNA is TGTGCCAGCAGCTCCTTCGGGGGGAGGTCCGGGGAGCTGTTTTTT. Translation gives CASSSFGGRSGELFF.

Turning to this clone: This same CDR3 is encoded by further DNA sequences in the sample. This rearrangement joins TRBV5-1 to TRBJ2-3; 9 nucleotides match TRBD2. The length of the CDR3 is 16 residues. CDR1 is SGHRS and CDR2 is YFSETQ in the germline V gene. V shed 4 bases, J shed 0 bases, and the junction held 6 bases outside the gene matches. The chain's CDR3 is CASSAGLAESTDTQYF. For the CDR3, the DNA is TGCGCCAGCAGCGCGGGACTAGCAGAAAGCACAGATACGCAGTATTTT. The variable domain in full, with the rest retrieved from reference TRBV5-1 and TRBJ2-3, is KAGVTQTPRYLIKTRGQQVTLSCSPISGHRSVSWYQQTPGQGLQFLFEYFSETQRNKGNFPGRFSGRQFSNSRSEMNVSTLELGDSALYLCASSAGLAESTDTQYFGPGTRLTVL.

This sequence joins TRBV5-1 and TRBJ2-7, with 11 bases lining up with TRBD2. V was pared by 4 bases and J by 2 bases, with 5 bases of the junction left unmatched. Germline CDR1 SGHRS, CDR2 YFSETQ. This CDR3 has 15 residues. The CDR3 spells CASSHGTSGTYEQYF. The CDR3 DNA sequence: TGCGCCAGCAGCCACGGGACTAGCGGTACCTACGAGCAGTACTTC. Drawing the rest from reference TRBV5-1 and TRBJ2-7, the complete variable domain is KAGVTQTPRYLIKTRGQQVTLSCSPISGHRSVSWYQQTPGQGLQFLFEYFSETQRNKGNFPGRFSGRQFSNSRSEMNVSTLELGDSALYLCASSHGTSGTYEQYFGPGTRLTVT.